This T cell receptor beta chain was documented in a study of CD8 T cells in Susac syndrome. This CDR3 comprises 16 residues. Trimming left V 0 bases short and J 2 bases short, with 11 bases between. CDR1 is SGHDT, CDR2 YYEEEE, per germline. CD8+ and CD4+ T cells from blood underwent TCR beta sequencing. Healthy donors matched for age and sex were used as controls. In contrast to the negatively isolated CD8+ and CD4+ T cells, TEMRA cells were FACS-enriched. Random-hexamer reverse transcription was applied to roughly 0.5 to 1 ug RNA. Coverage of TCR beta CDR3 amplification by immunoSEQ multiplex PCR extended to 54 Vbeta and 13 Jbeta. TCRdb independently ran MiXCR on the immunoSEQ multiplex PCR reads; one entry per CDR3 protein. The sample has under 70,000 distinct CDR3 sequences, just over 90% seen once; the top ten hold about 0.21%.

The V gene is TRBV5-6, the J gene TRBJ2-2; D possibly corresponds to TRBD2 (5 bases). The sequenced sample consisted of CD8+ T cells from PBMCs. The TCR comes from a human donor in good health. CDR3 coding DNA: TGTGCCAGCAGCTTGGGGGAGAAACGTAACACCGGGGAGCTGTTTTTT. Protein sequence: CASSLGEKRNTGELFF.